This T cell receptor beta chain was observed in a study of tumor-infiltrating lymphocytes in primary liver carcinoma. The study, taken as a whole, reports: The study found tumor-adjacent and tumor-blood pairs overlapped less than tumor region pairs. Bulk, unsorted sampling meant CD4+ and CD8+ repertoires went uncompared.

The authors took blood RNA from unsorted whole blood and also extracted germline DNA. To note about this clonotype: Its specificity is not known.

Production of TCR beta cDNA used roughly 0.55 ug total RNA together with a constant-region primer. Investigators got TCR beta libraries out of three nested multiplex PCR rounds, done with slightly modified ARM-PCR. It was with TRBV1-TRBV30 forward primers and a C-beta reverse primer that the first two PCR rounds were run, at roughly 10 cycles each. Each CDR3 protein is one row after TCRdb ran MiXCR on the multiplex PCR reads. The sample includes 150,000 to 200,000 distinct CDR3 sequences, around three fifths seen only once; the top ten take 6% to 8.5%. The CDR3 consists of 17 residues. Germline V CDR1 and CDR2: LGHNA, YNFKEQ. Trimming pared 2 bases from V and 4 bases from J, leaving 18 bases between.

Sequencing used peripheral blood. The sequence was collected from an older woman with primary liver carcinoma and hepatitis B virus infection. The genes are TRBV4-2 and TRBJ1-3; D is possibly TRBD1 (6 bases). The CDR3 loop is CASSQYEGGLTGNTIYF. Here the CDR3 DNA reads TGTGCCAGCAGCCAATATGAGGGGGGCCTTACCGGAAACACCATATATTTT.